Listed below are T cell receptor beta chains from one sample, sequenced in a study of T-cell memory formation after mild COVID-19. TCRdb called the 5' RACE reads again in MiXCR, with one record for every CDR3 protein. The table includes hundreds of thousands of distinct CDR3 sequences, around 8% detected once. Input material: PBMCs or a T cell subset sorted from them (not recorded which). These receptors originate from a man between 18 and 29 years old who had mild COVID-19 (a few samples of this study predate the infection). Cell type and time point are not known. Each CDR3 is given with its conserved first and last residue. The D gene is left open where the match is weak. Some rows mark clone size as missing; the rest say once, few, many or name a class of expanded clone.

j_call	v_call	d_call	clone_size	cdr3_nt	cdr3_aa
TRBJ2-3	TRBV12-3/TRBV12-4	-	few	TGTGCCAGCAGTCCTCGGGGCGTTATGGGAAATACGCAGTATTTT	CASSPRGVMGNTQYF
TRBJ1-5	TRBV10-3	-	-	TGTGCCACCTCACCGGTTTCCACGGATCAGCCCCAGCATTTT	CATSPVSTDQPQHF
TRBJ2-3	TRBV7-3	TRBD2	many	TGTGCCAGCAGCCCGACGGGACTAGCGGCAGATACGCAGTATTTT	CASSPTGLAADTQYF
TRBJ1-1	TRBV7-8	-	-	TGTGCCAGCAGCCGGCAGGGGCGCACTGAAGCTTTCTTT	CASSRQGRTEAFF
TRBJ1-2	TRBV7-2	-	-	TGTGCCAGCAGCCGAGGTCAGGGGATCGGGCAAAACTATGGCTACACCTTC	CASSRGQGIGQNYGYTF
TRBJ2-6	TRBV6-5	-	few	TGTGCCAGCAGTTACGGGGTTAATGGGGCCAACGTCCTGACTTTC	CASSYGVNGANVLTF
TRBJ2-7	TRBV7-2	-	many	TGTGCCAGCAGCTCCACACTGGACAGCTACGAGCAGTACTTC	CASSSTLDSYEQYF
TRBJ2-3	TRBV5-1	TRBD1	few	TGCGCCAGCAGCTTGGTCTCAGGGGGCGCCCCAGATACGCAGTATTTT	CASSLVSGGAPDTQYF
TRBJ1-1	TRBV19	TRBD1	many	TGTGCCAGTAGTACCTTGGACAGGGGCCTGAACACTGAAGCTTTCTTT	CASSTLDRGLNTEAFF
TRBJ2-2	TRBV29-1	-	many	TGCAGCGTTGAAAAACAGCTTAACACCGGGGAGCTGTTTTTT	CSVEKQLNTGELFF
TRBJ1-1	TRBV18	-	few	TGTGCCAGCTCACCACCGTCATTTACTGAAGCTTTCTTT	CASSPPSFTEAFF
TRBJ2-1	TRBV20-1	TRBD2	-	TGCAGTGCTAGAGACCCTGGGCGGGGGGCCTACAATGAGCAGTTCTTC	CSARDPGRGAYNEQFF
TRBJ1-5	TRBV5-1	-	-	TGCGCCAGCAGTCCGGACTTAGGCAATCAGCCCCAGCATTTT	CASSPDLGNQPQHF
TRBJ2-5	TRBV4-2	TRBD2	few	TGTGCCAGCAGCCAAGCTAGCGGGGCTTACCAAGAGACCCAGTACTTC	CASSQASGAYQETQYF
TRBJ1-5	TRBV12-3/TRBV12-4	-	many	TGTGCCAGCAGTTTAGGGCAGCAAACAAATCAGCCCCAGCATTTT	CASSLGQQTNQPQHF
TRBJ2-1	TRBV14	-	few	TGTGCCAGCAGCCCCCACCGGGACTTCTCAGGGGATGAGCAGTTCTTC	CASSPHRDFSGDEQFF
TRBJ1-2	TRBV27	-	-	TGTGCCAGCAGTTTTCTCGCAGGGAGAGACTACTATGGCTACACCTTC	CASSFLAGRDYYGYTF